These 27 T cell receptor beta chains share one sample of origin, sequenced in a study of CD8 T cells in ankylosing spondylitis. TCRdb re-called the 5' RACE reads with MiXCR, one entry per CDR3 protein. Here the sample spans roughly 200,000 distinct CDR3 sequences, 10% to 15% being singletons. Sequencing input: blood, either unsorted or a sorted T cell fraction (not recorded which). These receptors originate from a male donor with ankylosing spondylitis or in good health (not recorded which).

This clonotype appeared a few times. This chain links TRBV7-9 with TRBJ2-7; 9 bases agree with TRBD2. Trimming cost V 4 bases and J 2 bases; bases outside gene matches: 6. Per germline, CDR1 SEHNR and CDR2 FQNEAQ (reference sequence). This CDR3 is built from 15 residues. The CDR3 nucleotides are TGTGCCAGCAGCTCGCTAGCGGGACCGGCCTACGAGCAGTACTTC. As protein: CASSSLAGPAYEQYF.

The CDR3 DNA reads as TGCGCCAGCAGCCTTAGGGGCGCAGGGCCATACACTGAAGCTTTCTTT. As protein: CASSLRGAGPYTEAFF. The rearrangement links TRBV4-1 to TRBJ1-1, with a possible D match to TRBD1 (5 bases). The CDR3 spans 16 residues. Germline CDR1 MGHRA, CDR2 YSYEKL. The V gene lost 4 bases and the J gene lost 3 bases, with 18 bases spanning the gap.

This clonotype was seen a handful of times. The chain is built from TRBV24-1 and TRBJ1-6, with D unresolved. The CDR3 has 16 residues. Trimming cost V 7 bases and J 8 bases, with 20 bases left between them. The germline V gene encodes CDR1 KGHDR and CDR2 SFDVKD. CDR3 nucleotide sequence: TGTGCCACCAGGGCCGGGCCGAAGGAGGATGATTCACCCCTCCACTTT. This codes for CATRAGPKEDDSPLHF.

The chain recombines TRBV27 with TRBJ2-7; D might be TRBD2 (5 bases). The CDR3 is 16 amino acids. V was pared by 6 bases and J by 1 base, with 19 bases between. Looked up from germline, CDR1 is MNHEY and CDR2 is SMNVEV (reference sequence). In DNA form, the CDR3 reads TGTGCCAGCAGCCCCGGGGTAGCTCCCATTTCCTACGAGCAGTACTTC. Amino acid sequence: CASSPGVAPISYEQYF.

The chain's CDR3 is CASAGTSGLGEQYF. The CDR3 coding sequence is TGTGCCAGCGCCGGGACTAGCGGTTTAGGGGAGCAGTACTTC. The V and J genes are TRBV27 and TRBJ2-7; 11 nucleotides align to TRBD2. The length of the CDR3 is 14 residues. Losses at the gene ends were 8 bases for V and 7 bases for J; bases not matched to a gene: 10. Germline V gene data show CDR1 as MNHEY and CDR2 as SMNVEV (reference sequence).

A few counts support this clonotype. This chain joins TRBV27 and TRBJ2-7; a weak D match, TRBD1 (7 bases). CDR3 length: 14 amino acids. Germline-derived CDR1 and CDR2 are MNHEY and SMNVEV (reference sequence). V was clipped by 4 bases and J by 1 base, with 11 bases between them. CDR3 protein: CASSYQGGSYEQYF. CDR3 bases: TGTGCCAGCAGTTACCAGGGGGGATCCTACGAGCAGTACTTC.

This chain links TRBV18 with TRBJ2-3; D could derive from TRBD1 or TRBD2 (6 bases each). V lost 2 bases and J 0 bases, leaving 12 bases between the germline ends. Germline lookup yields CDR1 KGHSH and CDR2 LQKENI. The CDR3 covers 16 residues. The CDR3 sequence is CASSPAEGGSTDTQYF. CDR3 DNA: TGTGCCAGCTCACCAGCTGAGGGGGGCAGCACAGATACGCAGTATTTT.

The chain combines TRBV7-8 with TRBJ2-3; TRBD1 aligns across 8 bases. The CDR3 extends over 16 amino acids. Germline trimming cut 4 bases from V and 0 bases from J; bases unmatched to any gene: 6. CDR1 and CDR2 (germline): SGHVS, FQNEAQ. The CDR3 nucleotides read TGTGCCAGCAGCTATTCCTGGACAGGGAGCACAGATACGCAGTATTTT. Translated: CASSYSWTGSTDTQYF. The entire variable domain, with the rest obtained from reference TRBV7-8 and TRBJ2-3, is as follows: GAGVSQSPRYKVAKRGQDVALRCDPISGHVSLFWYQQALGQGPEFLTYFQNEAQLDKSGLPSDRFFAERPEGSVSTLKIQRTQQEDSAVYLCASSYSWTGSTDTQYFGPGTRLTVL.

This clonotype has only a few counts. V gene TRBV5-5 combines with J gene TRBJ1-1; possible D gene TRBD1, 6 bases. This CDR3 is 13 amino acids long. V lost 3 bases and J 5 bases, leaving 11 bases between the germline ends. Germline values: CDR1 SGHKS, CDR2 YYEKEE (reference sequence). The DNA of the CDR3 is TGTGCCAGCAGCTCAGGGGTTACTACTGAAGCTTTCTTT. As protein: CASSSGVTTEAFF.

The table lists this clonotype with a few counts. This chain joins TRBV20-1 and TRBJ2-7; D is perhaps TRBD1 (5 bases). Germline V gene data show CDR1 as DFQATT and CDR2 as SNEGSKA (reference sequence). Trimming removed 0 bases from V and 4 bases from J, with 13 bases in between. CDR3 size: 14 residues. The CDR3 nucleotides read TGCAGTGCTAGAGATACGGGCCCAGGGTACGAGCAGTACTTC. Protein sequence: CSARDTGPGYEQYF.

V is TRBV5-1 and J is TRBJ2-1, with D possibly matching TRBD2 (6 bases). The CDR3 totals 12 residues. Germline CDR1 and CDR2: SGHRS and YFSETQ. V lost 5 bases, J lost 9 bases, and 12 bases lay in between. The CDR3 coding sequence is TGCGCCAGCAGTGGGGACTTTGGTGAGCAGTTCTTC. It translates to CASSGDFGEQFF.

The J gene is TRBJ1-1, the V gene TRBV7-9; tentatively, D is TRBD1 (6 bases). This CDR3 region has 11 residues. Trimming left V 7 bases short and J 11 bases short, with 14 bases between. Germline-derived CDR1 and CDR2 are SEHNR and FQNEAQ (reference sequence). The CDR3 is CASTIGGQAFF. CDR3 coding DNA: TGTGCCAGCACCATAGGGGGGCAGGCTTTCTTT. The entire variable domain, with the rest obtained from reference TRBV7-9 and TRBJ1-1, is as follows: DTGVSQNPRHKITKRGQNVTFRCDPISEHNRLYWYRQTLGQGPEFLTYFQNEAQLEKSRLLSDRFSAERPKGSFSTLEIQRTEQGDSAMYLCASTIGGQAFFGQGTRLTVV.

J is TRBJ1-1 and V is TRBV20-1, with 7 bases fitting TRBD1. The CDR3 consists of 12 residues. Germline V gives CDR1 DFQATT, CDR2 SNEGSKA (reference sequence). Here the CDR3 reads CSLTGERGEAFF. The DNA for the CDR3 is TGCAGCCTCACAGGGGAAAGGGGTGAAGCTTTCTTT.

This clonotype was recorded many times. The genes are TRBV12-3 or TRBV12-4 and TRBJ2-2; TRBD1 is a possible D gene (5 bases). The CDR3 runs to 13 residues. Trimming cost V 5 bases and J 4 bases, with 8 bases left between them. This chain's CDR3 is CASSPQVTGELFF. Here the CDR3 DNA reads TGTGCCAGCAGTCCACAGGTCACCGGGGAGCTGTTTTTT.

This clonotype was seen more than once but under ten times. The chain joins TRBV28 to TRBJ2-7; 9 bases are shared with TRBD2. This CDR3 has 14 amino acids. The V gene end was trimmed by 4 bases and the J gene end by 2 bases; junction bases not matched to a gene: 3. Looked up from germline, CDR1 is MDHEN and CDR2 is SYDVKM. CDR3 nucleotide sequence: TGTGCCAGCAGTTGGGGACTAGCTGCCTACGAGCAGTACTTC. Protein sequence: CASSWGLAAYEQYF.

V and J are TRBV4-1 and TRBJ2-1; 8 nucleotides agree with TRBD2. Germline V gives CDR1 MGHRA, CDR2 YSYEKL. This CDR3 comprises 14 residues. V dropped 0 bases and J dropped 7; count of bases not matched to a gene: 2. CDR3 coding DNA: TGCGCCAGCAGCCAAGAACCTAGCGGGAATGAGCAGTTCTTC. Its translation is CASSQEPSGNEQFF.

This chain links TRBV29-1 with TRBJ2-3; 11 bases map to TRBD2. The CDR3 has 18 amino acids. Germline values: CDR1 SQVTM, CDR2 ANQGSEA. The V gene end was trimmed by 7 bases and the J gene end by 3 bases; junction bases not matched to a gene: 18. The CDR3 nucleotides read TGCAGCGCCCGGGACACAACCTTAGCGGGGGGGCCGACAGATACGCAGTATTTT. This gives the protein CSARDTTLAGGPTDTQYF.

In its sample, this clonotype was seen a few times. Here the CDR3 DNA reads TGCGCCAGCAGCTGGACGGGAGAGACCCAGTACTTC. Protein sequence: CASSWTGETQYF. The V and J genes are TRBV5-1 and TRBJ2-5; D is unclear. CDR1 is SGHRS, CDR2 YFSETQ, per germline. This CDR3 has 12 amino acids. The ends were cut back, 3 bases at V and 4 bases at J, with 7 bases in the middle.

This clonotype has more than one count but fewer than ten. The chain combines TRBV6-6 with TRBJ1-1; no clear D. CDR3 length equals 11 residues. Trimming removed 7 bases from V and 4 bases from J, with 7 bases in between. Germline V gene sequence: CDR1 MNHNY, CDR2 SVGAGI (reference sequence). The CDR3 region has the DNA TGTGCCAGCACAGGTGTCACTGAAGCTTTCTTT. Its protein product is CASTGVTEAFF.

This clonotype came up a few times. The chain links TRBV9 to TRBJ2-7, with a weak D call TRBD2 (6 bases). Trimming removed 3 bases at V and 1 base at J, with 8 bases between. The CDR3 totals 13 residues. Germline CDR1 and CDR2: SGDLS and YYNGEE. In nucleotides, the CDR3 is TGTGCCAGCAGCGCGGGACTGTCCTACGAGCAGTACTTC. It is translated as CASSAGLSYEQYF.

This clonotype has more than one count but fewer than ten. V usage is TRBV7-6 and J usage is TRBJ2-7, with D perhaps TRBD2 (6 bases). The CDR3 spans 15 residues. V dropped 1 base and J dropped 0 bases, with 10 bases sitting between them. Germline V gene data show CDR1 as SGHVS and CDR2 as FNYEAQ. In nucleotides, the CDR3 is TGTGCCAGCAGCTTAGAGGCGGGGAGCTCCTACGAGCAGTACTTC. Encoded protein: CASSLEAGSSYEQYF.

The chain carries TRBV27 and TRBJ2-1, with 9 positions matching TRBD2. Trimming cost V 3 bases and J 6 bases; bases outside gene matches: 3. Germline CDR1 MNHEY, CDR2 SMNVEV (reference sequence). This CDR3 comprises 14 residues. CDR3 sequence reads: CASSFSGRRNEQFF. The CDR3 DNA reads TGTGCCAGCAGTTTCAGCGGGAGGCGCAATGAGCAGTTCTTC.

CDR3 sequence (DNA): TGTGCCAGCAGTGGTCTTGGAGGGAGGGCTGACGAGCAGTACTTC. Residues: CASSGLGGRADEQYF. The chain couples TRBV12-3 or TRBV12-4 to TRBJ2-7, with 7 bases that match TRBD2. This CDR3 region has 15 residues. With V trimmed by 5 bases and J by 5 bases, 12 bases remained unmatched.

The chain is built from TRBV10-3 and TRBJ1-2, with D hard to call. The germline CDR1 and CDR2 sequences are ENHRY and SYGVKD. Trimming shortened V by 2 bases and J by 6 bases, and 19 bases separated the two germline ends. This CDR3 region has 16 residues. The CDR3 is CAISEGSGGSTDGYTF. As DNA, the CDR3 is TGTGCCATCAGTGAGGGATCGGGCGGATCGACCGATGGCTACACCTTC.

For this clonotype: One junction end disagrees with the germline gene, perhaps due to a read error. The chain has TRBV19 and TRBJ2-5; 7 bases match TRBD2. This CDR3 region has 15 residues. The V gene's germline CDR1 is LNHDA and CDR2 SQIVND (reference sequence). The CDR3 DNA reads as TGTGCCAGTAGTATTTGGCTAGCGGTACAAGAGGCCCAGTACTTC. It translates to CASSIWLAVQEAQYF.

This clonotype has a count of ten or more. V is TRBV5-1 and J is TRBJ1-1; D uncertain. The germline CDR1 and CDR2 sequences are SGHRS and YFSETQ. Between the trimmed V and J ends, which lost 0 bases and 0 bases, there was a span of 3 bases. The CDR3 extends over 13 amino acids. Here the CDR3 reads CASSLDLNTEAFF. As DNA, the CDR3 is TGCGCCAGCAGCTTGGACTTGAACACTGAAGCTTTCTTT.

This clonotype was detected only a few times. This may be a read error: a much more frequent sequence differs by one nucleotide. The gene calls are TRBV24-1 and TRBJ2-5; D remains unclear. V dropped 6 bases and J dropped 4 bases, with 5 bases sitting between them. The CDR3 has 11 amino acids. Germline V gene sequence: CDR1 KGHDR, CDR2 SFDVKD. CDR3 amino acids: CATSFGETQYF. The CDR3 DNA follows: TGTGCCACCAGTTTCGGAGAGACCCAGTACTTC.